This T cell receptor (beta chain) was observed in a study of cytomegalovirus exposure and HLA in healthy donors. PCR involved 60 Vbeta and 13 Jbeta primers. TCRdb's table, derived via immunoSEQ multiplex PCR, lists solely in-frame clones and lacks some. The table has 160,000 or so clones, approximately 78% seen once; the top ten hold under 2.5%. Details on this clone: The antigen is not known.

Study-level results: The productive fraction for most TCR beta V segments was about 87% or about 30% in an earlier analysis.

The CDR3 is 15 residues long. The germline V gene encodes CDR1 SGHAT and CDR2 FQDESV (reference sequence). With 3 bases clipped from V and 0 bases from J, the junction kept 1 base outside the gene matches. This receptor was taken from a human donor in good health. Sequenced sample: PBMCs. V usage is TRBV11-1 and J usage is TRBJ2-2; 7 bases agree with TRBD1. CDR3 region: CASSFGQANTGELFF. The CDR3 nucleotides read TGTGCCAGCAGCTTTGGACAGGCGAACACCGGGGAGCTGTTTTTT.